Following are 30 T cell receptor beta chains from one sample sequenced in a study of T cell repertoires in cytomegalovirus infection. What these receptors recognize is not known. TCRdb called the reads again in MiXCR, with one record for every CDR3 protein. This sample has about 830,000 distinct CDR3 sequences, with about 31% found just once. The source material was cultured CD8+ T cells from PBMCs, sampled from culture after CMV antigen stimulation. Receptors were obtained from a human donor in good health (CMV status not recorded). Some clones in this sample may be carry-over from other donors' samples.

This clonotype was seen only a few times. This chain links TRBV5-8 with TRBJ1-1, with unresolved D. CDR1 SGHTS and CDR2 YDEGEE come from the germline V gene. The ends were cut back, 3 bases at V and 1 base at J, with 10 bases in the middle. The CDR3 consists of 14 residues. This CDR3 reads CASSSQVGNTEAFF. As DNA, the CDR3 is TGTGCCAGCAGCTCGCAAGTGGGGAACACTGAAGCTTTCTTT.

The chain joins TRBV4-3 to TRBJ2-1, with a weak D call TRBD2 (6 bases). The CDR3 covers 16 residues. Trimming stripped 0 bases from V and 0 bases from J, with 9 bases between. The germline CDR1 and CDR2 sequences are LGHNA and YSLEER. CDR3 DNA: TGCGCCAGCAGCCAAGAAGGGACTCTCTCCTACAATGAGCAGTTCTTC. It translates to CASSQEGTLSYNEQFF.

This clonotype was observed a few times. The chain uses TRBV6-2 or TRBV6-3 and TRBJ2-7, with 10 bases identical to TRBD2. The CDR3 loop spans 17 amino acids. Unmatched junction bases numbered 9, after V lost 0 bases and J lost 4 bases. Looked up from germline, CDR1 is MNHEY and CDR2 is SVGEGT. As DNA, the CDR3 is TGTGCCAGCAGTTACTCTCCTAGCGGGGGATTCCTTTACGAGCAGTACGTC. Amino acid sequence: CASSYSPSGGFLYEQYV.

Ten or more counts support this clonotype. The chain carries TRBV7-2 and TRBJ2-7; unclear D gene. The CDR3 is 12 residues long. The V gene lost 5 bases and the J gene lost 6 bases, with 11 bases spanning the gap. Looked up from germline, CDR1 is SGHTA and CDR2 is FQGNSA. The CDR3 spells CASSGKAREQYF. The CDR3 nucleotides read TGTGCCAGCAGCGGGAAGGCGCGCGAGCAGTACTTC.

CDR3 DNA sequence: TGTGCCAGCAGTCTCCTTAAGGGCTCTGGGGCCAACGTCCTGACTTTC. Protein product: CASSLLKGSGANVLTF. This chain joins TRBV27 and TRBJ2-6; the D is unclear. The CDR3 loop spans 16 amino acids. V was pared by 5 bases and J by 0 bases, with 11 bases between. CDR1 and CDR2 from the germline V gene are MNHEY and SMNVEV (reference sequence).

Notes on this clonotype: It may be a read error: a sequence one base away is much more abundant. Here the CDR3 reads CASSQPRAEDNQLQHF. CDR3 nucleotide sequence: TGTGCCAGCAGTCAACCTCGGGCAGAAGACAATCAGCTCCAGCATTTT. The chain links TRBV6-1 to TRBJ1-5, with D unclear. CDR3 length: 16 residues. The germline CDR1 and CDR2 sequences are MNHNS and SASEGT.

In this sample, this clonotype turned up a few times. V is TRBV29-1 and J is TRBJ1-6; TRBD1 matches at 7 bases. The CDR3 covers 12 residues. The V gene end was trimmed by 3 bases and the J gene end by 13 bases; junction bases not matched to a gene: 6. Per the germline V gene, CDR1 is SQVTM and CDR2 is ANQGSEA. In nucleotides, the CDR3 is TGCAGCGTTGATACAGGGGATGGGCCCCTCCACTTT. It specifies CSVDTGDGPLHF.

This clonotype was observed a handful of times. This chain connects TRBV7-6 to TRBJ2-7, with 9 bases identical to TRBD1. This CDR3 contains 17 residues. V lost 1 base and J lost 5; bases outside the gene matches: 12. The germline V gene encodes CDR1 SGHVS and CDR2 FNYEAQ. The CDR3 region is CASSLEMGQGALNEQYF. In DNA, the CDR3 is TGTGCCAGCAGCTTAGAGATGGGACAGGGCGCCTTAAACGAGCAGTACTTC. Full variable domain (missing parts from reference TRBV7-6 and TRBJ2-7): GAGVSQSPRYKVTKRGQDVALRCDPISGHVSLYWYRQALGQGPEFLTYFNYEAQQDKSGLPNDRFSAERPEGSISTLTIQRTEQRDSAMYRCASSLEMGQGALNEQYFGPGTRLTVT.

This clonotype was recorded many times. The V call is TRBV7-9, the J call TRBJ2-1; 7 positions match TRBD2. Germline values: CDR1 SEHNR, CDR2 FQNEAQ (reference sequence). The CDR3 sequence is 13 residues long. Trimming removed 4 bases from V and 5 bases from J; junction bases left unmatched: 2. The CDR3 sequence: CASSSGLDNEQFF. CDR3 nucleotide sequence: TGTGCCAGCAGCTCAGGACTAGACAATGAGCAGTTCTTC.

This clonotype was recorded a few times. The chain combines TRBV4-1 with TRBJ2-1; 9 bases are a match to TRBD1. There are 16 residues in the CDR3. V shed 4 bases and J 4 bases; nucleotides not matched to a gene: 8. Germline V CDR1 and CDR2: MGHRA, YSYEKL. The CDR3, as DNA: TGCGCCAGCAGCCCGCGCGGACAGGGGAGTTACAATGAGCAGTTCTTC. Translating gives CASSPRGQGSYNEQFF.

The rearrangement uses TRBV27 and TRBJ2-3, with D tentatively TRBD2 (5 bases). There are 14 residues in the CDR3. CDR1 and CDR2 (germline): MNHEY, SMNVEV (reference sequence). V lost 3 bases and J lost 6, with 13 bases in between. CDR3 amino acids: CASSFSEGADTQYF. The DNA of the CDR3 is TGTGCCAGCAGTTTTAGTGAGGGCGCGGATACGCAGTATTTT.

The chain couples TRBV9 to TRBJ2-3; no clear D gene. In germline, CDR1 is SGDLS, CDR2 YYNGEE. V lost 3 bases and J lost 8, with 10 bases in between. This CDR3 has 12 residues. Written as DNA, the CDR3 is TGTGCCAGCAGCGGAGAGCGCCGTACGCAGTATTTT. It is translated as CASSGERRTQYF. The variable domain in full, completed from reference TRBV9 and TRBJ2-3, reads DSGVTQTPKHLITATGQRVTLRCSPRSGDLSVYWYQQSLDQGLQFLIQYYNGEERAKGNILERFSAQQFPDLHSELNLSSLELGDSALYFCASSGERRTQYFGPGTRLTVL.

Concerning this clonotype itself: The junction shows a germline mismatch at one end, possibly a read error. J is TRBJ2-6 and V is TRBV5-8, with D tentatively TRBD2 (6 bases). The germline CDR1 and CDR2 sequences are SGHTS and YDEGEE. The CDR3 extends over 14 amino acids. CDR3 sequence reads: CASRRESGANVLTF. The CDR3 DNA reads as TGTGCCAGCAGGCGGGAATCTGGGGCCAACGTCCTGACTTTT.

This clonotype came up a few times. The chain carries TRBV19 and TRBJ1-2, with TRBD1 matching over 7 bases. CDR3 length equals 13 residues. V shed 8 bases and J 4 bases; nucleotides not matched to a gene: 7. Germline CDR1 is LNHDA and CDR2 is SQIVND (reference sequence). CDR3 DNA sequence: TGTGCCAGTGGGCCCGGGACAGCCTATGGCTACACCTTC. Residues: CASGPGTAYGYTF. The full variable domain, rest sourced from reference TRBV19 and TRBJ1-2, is DGGITQSPKYLFRKEGQNVTLSCEQNLNHDAMYWYRQDPGQGLRLIYYSQIVNDFQKGDIAEGYSVSREKKESFPLTVTSAQKNPTAFYLCASGPGTAYGYTFGSGTRLTVV.

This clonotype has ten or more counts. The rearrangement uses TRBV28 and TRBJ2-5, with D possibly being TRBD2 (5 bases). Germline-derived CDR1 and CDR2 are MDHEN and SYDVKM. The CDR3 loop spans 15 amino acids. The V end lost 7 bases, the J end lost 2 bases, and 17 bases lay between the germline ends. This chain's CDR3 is CASKLSWGVQETQYF. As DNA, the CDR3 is TGTGCCAGCAAACTCAGTTGGGGAGTGCAAGAGACCCAGTACTTC.

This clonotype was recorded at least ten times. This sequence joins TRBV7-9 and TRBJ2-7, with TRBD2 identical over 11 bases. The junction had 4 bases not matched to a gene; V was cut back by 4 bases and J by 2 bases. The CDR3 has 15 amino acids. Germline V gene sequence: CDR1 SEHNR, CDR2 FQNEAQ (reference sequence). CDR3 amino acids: CASSSGTSGPYEQYF. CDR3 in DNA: TGTGCCAGCAGCTCCGGGACTAGCGGTCCCTACGAGCAGTACTTC.

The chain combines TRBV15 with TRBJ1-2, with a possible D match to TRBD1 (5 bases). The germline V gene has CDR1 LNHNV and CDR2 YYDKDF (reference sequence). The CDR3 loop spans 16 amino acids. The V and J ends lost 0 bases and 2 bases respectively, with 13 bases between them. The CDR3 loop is CATSREEGIMNYGYTF. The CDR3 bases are TGTGCCACCAGCAGAGAAGAGGGGATAATGAACTATGGCTACACCTTC.

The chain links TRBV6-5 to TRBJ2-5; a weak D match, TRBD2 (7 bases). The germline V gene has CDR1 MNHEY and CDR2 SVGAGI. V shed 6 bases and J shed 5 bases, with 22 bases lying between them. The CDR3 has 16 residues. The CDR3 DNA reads TGTGCCAGCAGCTATGGGGGGGGCATATCATGGGAGACCCAGTACTTC. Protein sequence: CASSYGGGISWETQYF.

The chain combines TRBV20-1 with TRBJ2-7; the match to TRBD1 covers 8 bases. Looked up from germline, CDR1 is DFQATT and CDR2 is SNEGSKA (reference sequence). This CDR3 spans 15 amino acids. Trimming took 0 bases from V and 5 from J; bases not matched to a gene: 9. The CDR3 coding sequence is TGCAGTGCTAGAGATCGCTGGACAGGGACCCACGAGCAGTACTTC. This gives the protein CSARDRWTGTHEQYF.

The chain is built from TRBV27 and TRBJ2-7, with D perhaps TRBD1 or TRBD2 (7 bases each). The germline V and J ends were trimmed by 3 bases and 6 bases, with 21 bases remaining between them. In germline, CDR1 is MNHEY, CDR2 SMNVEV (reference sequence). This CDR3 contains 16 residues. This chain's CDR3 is CASSLELGRGPFEQYF. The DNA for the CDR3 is TGTGCCAGCAGTTTGGAGTTGGGGAGGGGGCCCTTCGAGCAGTACTTC.

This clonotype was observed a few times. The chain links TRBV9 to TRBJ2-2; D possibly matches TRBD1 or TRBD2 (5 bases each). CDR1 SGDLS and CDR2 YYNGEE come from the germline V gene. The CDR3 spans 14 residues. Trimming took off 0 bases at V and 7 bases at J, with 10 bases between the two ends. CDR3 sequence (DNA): TGTGCCAGCAGCGTAGGAGGGGCGGACGGGGAGCTGTTTTTT. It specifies CASSVGGADGELFF.

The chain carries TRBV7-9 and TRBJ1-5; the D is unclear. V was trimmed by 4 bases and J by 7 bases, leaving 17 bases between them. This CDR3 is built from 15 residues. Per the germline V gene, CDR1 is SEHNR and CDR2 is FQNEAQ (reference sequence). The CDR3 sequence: CASSSMDLLEQPQHF. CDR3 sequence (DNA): TGTGCCAGCAGCTCTATGGACTTACTTGAACAGCCCCAGCATTTT.

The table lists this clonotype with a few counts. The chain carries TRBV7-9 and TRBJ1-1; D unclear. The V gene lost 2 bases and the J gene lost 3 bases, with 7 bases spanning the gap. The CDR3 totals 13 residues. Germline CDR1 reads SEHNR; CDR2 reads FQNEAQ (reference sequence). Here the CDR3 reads CASSLTPYTEAFF. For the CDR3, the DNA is TGTGCCAGCAGCTTAACGCCTTACACTGAAGCTTTCTTT.

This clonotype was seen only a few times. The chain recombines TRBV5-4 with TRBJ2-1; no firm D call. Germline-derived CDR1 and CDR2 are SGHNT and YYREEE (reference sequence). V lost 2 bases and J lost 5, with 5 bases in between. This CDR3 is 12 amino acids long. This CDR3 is CASSFSDNEQFF. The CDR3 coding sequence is TGTGCCAGCAGCTTCAGTGACAATGAGCAGTTCTTC.

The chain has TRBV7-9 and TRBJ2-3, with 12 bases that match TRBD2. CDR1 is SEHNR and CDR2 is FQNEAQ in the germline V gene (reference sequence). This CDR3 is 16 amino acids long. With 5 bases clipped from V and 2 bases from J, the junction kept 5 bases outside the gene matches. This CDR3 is CASSPTSGGNTDTQYF. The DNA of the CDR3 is TGTGCCAGCAGCCCAACTAGCGGGGGGAACACAGATACGCAGTATTTT. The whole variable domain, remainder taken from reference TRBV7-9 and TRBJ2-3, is DTGVSQNPRHKITKRGQNVTFRCDPISEHNRLYWYRQTLGQGPEFLTYFQNEAQLEKSRLLSDRFSAERPKGSFSTLEIQRTEQGDSAMYLCASSPTSGGNTDTQYFGPGTRLTVL.

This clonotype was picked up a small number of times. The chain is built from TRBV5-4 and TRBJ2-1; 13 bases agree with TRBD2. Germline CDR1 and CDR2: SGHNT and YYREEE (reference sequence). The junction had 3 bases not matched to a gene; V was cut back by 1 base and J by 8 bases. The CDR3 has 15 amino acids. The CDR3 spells CASSLKGLAGDEQFF. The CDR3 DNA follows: TGTGCCAGCAGCTTGAAAGGACTAGCGGGGGATGAGCAGTTCTTC.

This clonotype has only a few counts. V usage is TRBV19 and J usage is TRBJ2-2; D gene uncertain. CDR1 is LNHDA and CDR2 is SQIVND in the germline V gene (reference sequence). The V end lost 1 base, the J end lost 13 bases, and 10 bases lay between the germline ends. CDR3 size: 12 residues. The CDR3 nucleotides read TGTGCCAGTAGTATAGGTGAACTGGGGCTGTTTTTT. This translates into CASSIGELGLFF.

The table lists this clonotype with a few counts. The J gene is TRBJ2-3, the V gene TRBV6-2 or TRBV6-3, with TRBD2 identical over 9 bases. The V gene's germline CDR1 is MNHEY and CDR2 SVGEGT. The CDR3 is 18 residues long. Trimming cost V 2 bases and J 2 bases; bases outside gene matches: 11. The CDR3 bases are TGTGCCAGCAGTTACGGAGCGGGGGGTCCGAAAAACACAGATACGCAGTATTTT. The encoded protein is CASSYGAGGPKNTDTQYF.

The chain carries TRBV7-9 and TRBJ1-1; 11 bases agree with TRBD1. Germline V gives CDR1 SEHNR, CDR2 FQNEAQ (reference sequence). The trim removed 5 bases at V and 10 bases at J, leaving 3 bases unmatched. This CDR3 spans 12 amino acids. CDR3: CASSMGQGGAFF. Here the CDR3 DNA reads TGTGCCAGCAGCATGGGACAGGGGGGAGCTTTCTTT.

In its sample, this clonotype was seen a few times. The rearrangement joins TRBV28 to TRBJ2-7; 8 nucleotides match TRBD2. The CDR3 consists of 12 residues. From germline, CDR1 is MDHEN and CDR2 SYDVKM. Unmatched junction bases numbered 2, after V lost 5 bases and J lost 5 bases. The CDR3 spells CASSRGGDEQYV. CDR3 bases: TGTGCCAGCAGTCGGGGGGGCGACGAGCAGTACGTC.